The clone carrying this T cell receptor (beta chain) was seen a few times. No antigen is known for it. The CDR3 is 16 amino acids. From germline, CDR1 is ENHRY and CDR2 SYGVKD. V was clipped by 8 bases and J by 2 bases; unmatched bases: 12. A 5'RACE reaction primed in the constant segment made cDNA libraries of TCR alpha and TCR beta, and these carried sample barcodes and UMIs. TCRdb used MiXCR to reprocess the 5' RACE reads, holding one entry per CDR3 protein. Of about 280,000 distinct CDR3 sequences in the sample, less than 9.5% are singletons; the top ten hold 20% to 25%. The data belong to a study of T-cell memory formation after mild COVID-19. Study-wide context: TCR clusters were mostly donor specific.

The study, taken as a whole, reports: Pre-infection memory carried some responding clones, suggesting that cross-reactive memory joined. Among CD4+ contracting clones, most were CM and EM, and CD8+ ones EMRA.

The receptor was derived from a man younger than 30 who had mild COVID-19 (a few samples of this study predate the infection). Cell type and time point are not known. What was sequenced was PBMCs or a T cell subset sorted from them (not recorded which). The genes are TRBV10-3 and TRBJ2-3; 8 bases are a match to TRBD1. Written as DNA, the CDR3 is TGTGCCATCGGAGAGACAGGGGAAGAGAACACAGATACGCAGTATTTT. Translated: CAIGETGEENTDTQYF.